This T cell receptor beta chain emerged from a study of a mutant IDH1 vaccine in newly diagnosed glioma. Study in general: Following radiotherapy alone, or alongside temozolomide cycles, vaccination was started after an interval of 4-6 weeks. Therapy received beforehand was radiotherapy, temozolomide, or both, with most patients given both. General study findings and limits: Alterations occurring in top peripheral T cell clonotypes seemed unrelated to pseudoprogression. It was more than 80% of patients that developed vaccine-induced immune responses.

CDR1 and CDR2 (germline): MNHEY, SVGAGI. The CDR3 consists of 15 residues. The V end was cut by 6 bases, the J end by 5 bases, with 19 bases between. Time point defined: week 11, during vaccination. What each vaccine dose contained was 300 ug of mutant IDH1 20-mer peptide, accompanied by topical imiquimod. Profiling relied on immunoSEQ multiplex PCR, and the TCRdb table lists in-frame clones only, not all of them. The sample carries roughly 130,000 clones, around 77% recorded once. Details on this clone: What it binds is unknown.

The genes are TRBV6-5 and TRBJ1-1; D is possibly TRBD1 (5 bases). The receptor's source is a man aged 40-50 years with glioma. The source material was PBMCs, sampled from a glioma patient whose treatment included an IDH1 peptide vaccine. The CDR3 nucleotides are TGTGCCAGCAGGCGATTCCAAGGGGAGGGGACTGAAGCTTTCTTT. This sequence encodes CASRRFQGEGTEAFF.